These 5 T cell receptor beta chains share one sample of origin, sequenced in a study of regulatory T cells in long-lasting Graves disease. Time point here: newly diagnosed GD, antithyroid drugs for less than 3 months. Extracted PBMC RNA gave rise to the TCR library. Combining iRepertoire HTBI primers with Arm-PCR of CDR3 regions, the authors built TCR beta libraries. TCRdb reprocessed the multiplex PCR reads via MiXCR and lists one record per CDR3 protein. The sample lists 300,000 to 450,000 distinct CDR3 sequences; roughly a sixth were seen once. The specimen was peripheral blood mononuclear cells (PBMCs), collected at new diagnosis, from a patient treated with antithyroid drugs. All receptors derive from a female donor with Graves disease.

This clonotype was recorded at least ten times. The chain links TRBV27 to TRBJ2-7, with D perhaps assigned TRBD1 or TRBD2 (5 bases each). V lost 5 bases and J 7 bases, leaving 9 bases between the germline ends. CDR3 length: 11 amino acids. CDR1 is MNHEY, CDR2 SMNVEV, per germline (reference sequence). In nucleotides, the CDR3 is TGTGCCAGCAGTGGGGGAACGGAGCAGTACTTC. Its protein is CASSGGTEQYF.

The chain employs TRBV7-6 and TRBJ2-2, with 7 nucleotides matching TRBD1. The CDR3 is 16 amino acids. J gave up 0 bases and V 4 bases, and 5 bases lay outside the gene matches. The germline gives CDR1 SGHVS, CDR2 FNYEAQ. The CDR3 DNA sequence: TGTGCCAGCAGCTCACAGACAGGGTCGAACACCGGGGAGCTGTTTTTT. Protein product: CASSSQTGSNTGELFF.

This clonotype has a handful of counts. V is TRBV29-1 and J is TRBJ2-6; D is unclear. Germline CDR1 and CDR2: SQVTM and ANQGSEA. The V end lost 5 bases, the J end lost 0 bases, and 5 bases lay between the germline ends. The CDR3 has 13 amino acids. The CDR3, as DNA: TGCAGCGTTCAGATCTCTGGGGCCAACGTCCTGACTTTC. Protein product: CSVQISGANVLTF.

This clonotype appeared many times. CDR3 loop: CASSGRGLPVIYGYTF. DNA for the CDR3: TGTGCCAGCAGTGGCAGGGGGTTGCCGGTGATCTATGGCTACACCTTC. This chain joins TRBV27 and TRBJ1-2; 7 nucleotides match TRBD1. With 5 bases clipped from V and 4 bases from J, the junction kept 13 bases outside the gene matches. Germline CDR1 is MNHEY and CDR2 is SMNVEV (reference sequence). The CDR3 is 16 residues long.

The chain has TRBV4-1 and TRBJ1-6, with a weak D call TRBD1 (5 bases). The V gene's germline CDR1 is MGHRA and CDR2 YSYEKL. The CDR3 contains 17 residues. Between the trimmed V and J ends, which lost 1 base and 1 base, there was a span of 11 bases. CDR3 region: CASSQGGGRSYNSPLHF. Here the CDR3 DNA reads TGCGCCAGCAGCCAAGGGGGGGGAAGGTCCTATAATTCACCCCTCCACTTT.